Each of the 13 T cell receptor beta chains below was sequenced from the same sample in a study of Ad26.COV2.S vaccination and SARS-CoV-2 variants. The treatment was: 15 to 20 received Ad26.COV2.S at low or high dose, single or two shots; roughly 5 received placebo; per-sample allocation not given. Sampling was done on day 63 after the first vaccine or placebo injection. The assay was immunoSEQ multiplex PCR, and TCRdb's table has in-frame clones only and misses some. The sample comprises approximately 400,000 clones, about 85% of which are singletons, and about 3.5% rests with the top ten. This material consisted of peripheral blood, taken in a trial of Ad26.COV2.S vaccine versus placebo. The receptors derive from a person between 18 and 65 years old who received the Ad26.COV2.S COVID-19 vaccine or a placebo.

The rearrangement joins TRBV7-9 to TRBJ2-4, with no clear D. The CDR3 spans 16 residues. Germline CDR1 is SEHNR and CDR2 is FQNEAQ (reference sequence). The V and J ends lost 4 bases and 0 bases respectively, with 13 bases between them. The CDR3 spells CASSSAGALAKNIQYF. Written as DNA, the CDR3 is TGTGCCAGCAGCTCTGCCGGAGCTTTAGCCAAAAACATTCAGTACTTC.

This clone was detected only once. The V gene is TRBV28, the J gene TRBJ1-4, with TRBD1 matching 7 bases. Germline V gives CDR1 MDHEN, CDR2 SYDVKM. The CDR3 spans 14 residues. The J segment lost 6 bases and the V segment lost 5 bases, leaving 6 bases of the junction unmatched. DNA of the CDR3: TGTGCCAGCAGTCAAGAGGGGGCGGATGAAAAACTGTTTTTT. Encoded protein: CASSQEGADEKLFF.

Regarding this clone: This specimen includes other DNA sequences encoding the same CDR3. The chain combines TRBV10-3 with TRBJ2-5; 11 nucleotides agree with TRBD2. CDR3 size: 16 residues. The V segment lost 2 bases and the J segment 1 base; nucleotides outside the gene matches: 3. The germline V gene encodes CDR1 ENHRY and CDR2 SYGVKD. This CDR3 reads CAISEGLAGGQETQYF. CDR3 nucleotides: TGTGCCATCAGTGAGGGGCTAGCGGGGGGCCAAGAGACCCAGTACTTC.

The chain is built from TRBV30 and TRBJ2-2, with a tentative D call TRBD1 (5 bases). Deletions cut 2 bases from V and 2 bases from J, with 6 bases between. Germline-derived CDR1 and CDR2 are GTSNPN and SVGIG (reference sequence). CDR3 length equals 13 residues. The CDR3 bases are TGTGCCTGGAGTAGGGGAAACACCGGGGAGCTGTTTTTT. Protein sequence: CAWSRGNTGELFF.

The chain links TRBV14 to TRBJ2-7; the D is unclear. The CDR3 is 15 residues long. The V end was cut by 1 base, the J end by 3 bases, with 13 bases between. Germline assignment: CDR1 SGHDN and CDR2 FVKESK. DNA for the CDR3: TGTGCCAGCAGCCAAGTATTTGACGGATACTACGAGCAGTACTTC. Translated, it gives CASSQVFDGYYEQYF.

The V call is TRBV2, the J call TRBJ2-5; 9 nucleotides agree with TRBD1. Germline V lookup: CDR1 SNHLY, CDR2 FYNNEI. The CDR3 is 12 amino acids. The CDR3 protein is CARGQGRETQYF. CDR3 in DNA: TGTGCTAGAGGACAGGGGAGAGAGACCCAGTACTTC.

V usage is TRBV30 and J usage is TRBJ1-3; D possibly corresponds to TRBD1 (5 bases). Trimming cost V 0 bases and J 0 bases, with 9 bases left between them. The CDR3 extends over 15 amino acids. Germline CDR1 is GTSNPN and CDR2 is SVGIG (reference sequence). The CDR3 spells CAWSVRRASGNTIYF. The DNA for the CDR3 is TGTGCCTGGAGTGTACGCAGGGCCTCTGGAAACACCATATATTTT.

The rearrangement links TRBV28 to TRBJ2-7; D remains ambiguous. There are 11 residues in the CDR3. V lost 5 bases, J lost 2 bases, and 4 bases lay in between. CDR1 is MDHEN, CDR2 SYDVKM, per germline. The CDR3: CASSAPYEQYF. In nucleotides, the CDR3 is TGTGCCAGCAGTGCGCCCTACGAGCAGTACTTC.

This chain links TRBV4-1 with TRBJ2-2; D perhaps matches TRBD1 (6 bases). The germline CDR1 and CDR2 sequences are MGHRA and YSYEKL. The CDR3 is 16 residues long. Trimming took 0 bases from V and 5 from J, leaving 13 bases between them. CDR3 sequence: CASSQDSGDWTGELFF. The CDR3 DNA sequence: TGCGCCAGCAGCCAAGATTCAGGGGATTGGACCGGGGAGCTGTTTTTT.

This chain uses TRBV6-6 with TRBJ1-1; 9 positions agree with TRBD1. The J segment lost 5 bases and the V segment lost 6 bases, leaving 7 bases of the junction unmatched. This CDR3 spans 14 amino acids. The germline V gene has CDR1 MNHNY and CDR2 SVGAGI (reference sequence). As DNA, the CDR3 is TGTGCCAGCAGACCGGGACAGGGAGAGACTGAAGCTTTCTTT. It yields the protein CASRPGQGETEAFF.

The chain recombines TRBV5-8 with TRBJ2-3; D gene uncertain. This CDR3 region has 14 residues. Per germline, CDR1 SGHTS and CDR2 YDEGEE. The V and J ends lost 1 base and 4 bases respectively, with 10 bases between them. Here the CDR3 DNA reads TGTGCCAGCAGCTTGAATCATCAGTCAGATACGCAGTATTTT. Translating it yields CASSLNHQSDTQYF.

CDR3 sequence reads: CATSRVRSGGSYNEQFF. CDR3 in DNA: TGTGCCACCAGCAGAGTCCGTAGCGGGGGTTCCTACAATGAGCAGTTCTTC. The rearrangement links TRBV15 to TRBJ2-1; 9 bases line up with TRBD2. This CDR3 region has 17 residues. V gave up 1 base and J gave up 1 base; unmatched junction bases: 5. Germline assignment: CDR1 LNHNV and CDR2 YYDKDF (reference sequence).

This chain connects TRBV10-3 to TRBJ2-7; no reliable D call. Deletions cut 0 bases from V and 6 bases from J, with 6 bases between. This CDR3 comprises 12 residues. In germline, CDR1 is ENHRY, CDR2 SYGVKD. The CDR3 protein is CAISESRGEQYF. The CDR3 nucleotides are TGTGCCATCAGTGAGTCAAGAGGCGAGCAGTACTTC.